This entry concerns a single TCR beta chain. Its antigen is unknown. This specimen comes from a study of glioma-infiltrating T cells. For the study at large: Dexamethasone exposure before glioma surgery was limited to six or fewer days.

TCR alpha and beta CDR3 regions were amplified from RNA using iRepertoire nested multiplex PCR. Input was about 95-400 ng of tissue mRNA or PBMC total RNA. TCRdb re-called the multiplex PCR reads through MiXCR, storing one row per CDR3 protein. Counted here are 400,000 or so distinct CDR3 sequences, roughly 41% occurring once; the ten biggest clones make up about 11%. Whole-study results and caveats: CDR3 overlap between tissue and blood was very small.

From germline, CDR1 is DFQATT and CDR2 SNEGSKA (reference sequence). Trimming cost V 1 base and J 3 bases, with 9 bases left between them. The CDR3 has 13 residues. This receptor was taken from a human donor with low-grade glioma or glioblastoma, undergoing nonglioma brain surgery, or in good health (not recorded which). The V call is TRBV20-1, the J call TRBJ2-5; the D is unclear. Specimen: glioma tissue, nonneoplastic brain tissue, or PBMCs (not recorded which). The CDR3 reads CSARGTAEETQYF. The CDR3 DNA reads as TGCAGTGCTAGAGGGACGGCCGAAGAGACCCAGTACTTC.